The T cell receptor beta chain described here comes from a study of CD8 T cells in ankylosing spondylitis. Study outcomes and limitations: Typical of ankylosing spondylitis blood, it appeared, was a TCR beta motif of 7 or 8 highly homologous variants. Disease-linked clones had a CD8+ phenotype and relatively low frequency in peripheral blood.

A single record per CDR3 protein comes from TCRdb applying MiXCR to the 5' RACE reads. In the table there are about 400,000 distinct CDR3 sequences, 20% to 25% of which are singletons. Turning to this clonotype: The antigen remains unidentified.

This clonotype originated in a male donor with ankylosing spondylitis or in good health (not recorded which). Sequencing was performed on blood, either unsorted or a sorted T cell fraction (not recorded which).

Here the CDR3 DNA reads TGTGCCATCAGTGGACAGGGTAGCGGAGATACGCAGTATTTT. Protein: CAISGQGSGDTQYF. The V gene is TRBV10-3, the J gene TRBJ2-3, with TRBD1 as a possible D gene (7 bases). The CDR3 runs 14 residues. CDR1 is ENHRY, CDR2 SYGVKD, per germline. V lost 4 bases and J 5 bases, leaving 13 bases between the germline ends.